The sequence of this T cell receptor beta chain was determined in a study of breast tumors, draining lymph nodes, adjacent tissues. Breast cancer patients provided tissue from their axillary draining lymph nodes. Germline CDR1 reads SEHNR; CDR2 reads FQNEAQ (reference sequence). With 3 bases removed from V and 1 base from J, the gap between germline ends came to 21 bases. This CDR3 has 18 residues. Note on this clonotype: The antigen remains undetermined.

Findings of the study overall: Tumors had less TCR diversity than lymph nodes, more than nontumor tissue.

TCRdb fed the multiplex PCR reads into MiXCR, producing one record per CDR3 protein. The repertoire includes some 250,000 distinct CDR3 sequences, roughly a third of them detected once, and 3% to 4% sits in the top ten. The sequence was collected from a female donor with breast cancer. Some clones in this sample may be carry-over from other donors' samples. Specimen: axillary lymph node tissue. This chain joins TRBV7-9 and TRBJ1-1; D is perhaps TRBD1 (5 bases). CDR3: CASSLRGGTAGRNTEAFF. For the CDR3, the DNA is TGTGCCAGCAGCTTGCGGGGGGGAACCGCTGGCAGGAACACTGAAGCTTTCTTT.